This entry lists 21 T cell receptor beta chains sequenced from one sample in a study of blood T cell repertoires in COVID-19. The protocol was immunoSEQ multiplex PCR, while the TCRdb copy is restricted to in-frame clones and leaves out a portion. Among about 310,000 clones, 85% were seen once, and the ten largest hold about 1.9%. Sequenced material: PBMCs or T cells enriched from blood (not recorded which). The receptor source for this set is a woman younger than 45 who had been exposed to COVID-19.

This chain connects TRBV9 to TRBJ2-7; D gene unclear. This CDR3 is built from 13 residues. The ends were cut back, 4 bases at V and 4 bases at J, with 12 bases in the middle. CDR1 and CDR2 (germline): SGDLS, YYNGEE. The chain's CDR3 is CASSPRRGYEQYF. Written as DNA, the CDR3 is TGTGCCAGCAGCCCCCGCCGCGGTTACGAGCAGTACTTC.

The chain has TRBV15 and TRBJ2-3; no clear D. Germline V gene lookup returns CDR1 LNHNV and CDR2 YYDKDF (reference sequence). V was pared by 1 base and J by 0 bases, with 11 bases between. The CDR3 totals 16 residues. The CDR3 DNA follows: TGTGCCACCAGCAGAGTTCAGAGACTTAGCACAGATACGCAGTATTTT. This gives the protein CATSRVQRLSTDTQYF.

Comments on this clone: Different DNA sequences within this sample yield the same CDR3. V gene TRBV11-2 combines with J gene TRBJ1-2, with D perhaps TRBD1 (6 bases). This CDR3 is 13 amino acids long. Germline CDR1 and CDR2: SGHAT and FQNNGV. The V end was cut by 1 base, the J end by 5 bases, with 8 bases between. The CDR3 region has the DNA TGTGCCAGCAGCTTAGGACAGGCTTATGGCTACACCTTC. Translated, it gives CASSLGQAYGYTF.

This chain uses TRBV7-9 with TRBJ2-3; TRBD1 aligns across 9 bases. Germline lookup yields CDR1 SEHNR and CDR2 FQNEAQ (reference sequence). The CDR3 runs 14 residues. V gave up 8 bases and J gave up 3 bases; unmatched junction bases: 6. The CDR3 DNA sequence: TGTGCCAGCGGAAGGGACAGGGTAACAGATACGCAGTATTTT. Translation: CASGRDRVTDTQYF.

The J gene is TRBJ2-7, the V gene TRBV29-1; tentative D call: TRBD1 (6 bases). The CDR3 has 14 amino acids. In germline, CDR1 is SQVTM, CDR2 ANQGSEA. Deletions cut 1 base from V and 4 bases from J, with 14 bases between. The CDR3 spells CSVEGDTTAYEQYF. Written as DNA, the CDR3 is TGCAGCGTTGAAGGGGACACCACCGCATACGAGCAGTACTTC.

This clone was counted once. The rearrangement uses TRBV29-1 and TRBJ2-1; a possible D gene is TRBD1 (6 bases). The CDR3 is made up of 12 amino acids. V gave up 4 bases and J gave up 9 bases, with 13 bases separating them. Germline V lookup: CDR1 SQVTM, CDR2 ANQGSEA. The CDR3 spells CSVVLGAGEQFF. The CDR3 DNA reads TGCAGCGTTGTCCTGGGGGCAGGTGAGCAGTTCTTC.

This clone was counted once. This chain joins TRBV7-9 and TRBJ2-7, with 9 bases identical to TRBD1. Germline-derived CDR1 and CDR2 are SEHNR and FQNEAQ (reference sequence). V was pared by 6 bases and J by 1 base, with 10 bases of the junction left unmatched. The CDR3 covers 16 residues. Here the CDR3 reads CASRGRQGEGSYEQYF. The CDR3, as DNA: TGTGCCAGCAGAGGCCGACAGGGGGAGGGATCCTACGAGCAGTACTTC.

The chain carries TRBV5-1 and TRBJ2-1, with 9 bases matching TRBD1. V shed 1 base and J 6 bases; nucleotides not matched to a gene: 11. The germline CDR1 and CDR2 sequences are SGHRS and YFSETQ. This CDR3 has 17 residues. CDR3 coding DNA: TGCGCCAGCAGCTTGTCAGCGGGACAGGGCCTTTCCAATGAGCAGTTCTTC. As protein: CASSLSAGQGLSNEQFF.

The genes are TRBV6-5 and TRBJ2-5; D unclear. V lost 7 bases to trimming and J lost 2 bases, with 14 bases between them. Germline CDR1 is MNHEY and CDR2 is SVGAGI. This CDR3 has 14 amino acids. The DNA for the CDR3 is TGTGCCAGCACCCACCCCCAGATACAAGAGACCCAGTACTTC. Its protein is CASTHPQIQETQYF.

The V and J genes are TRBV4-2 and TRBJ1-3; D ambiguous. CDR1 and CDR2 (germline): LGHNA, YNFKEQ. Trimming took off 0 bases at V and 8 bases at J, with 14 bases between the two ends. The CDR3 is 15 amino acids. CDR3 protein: CASSQDVGAGDTIYF. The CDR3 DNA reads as TGTGCCAGCAGCCAAGATGTGGGCGCCGGTGACACCATATATTTT.

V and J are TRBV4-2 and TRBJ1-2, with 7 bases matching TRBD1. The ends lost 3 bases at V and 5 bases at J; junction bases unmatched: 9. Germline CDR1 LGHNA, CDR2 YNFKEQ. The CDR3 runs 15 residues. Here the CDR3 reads CASSQAGGTLYGYTF. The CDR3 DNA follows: TGTGCCAGCAGCCAGGCAGGGGGAACACTTTATGGCTACACCTTC.

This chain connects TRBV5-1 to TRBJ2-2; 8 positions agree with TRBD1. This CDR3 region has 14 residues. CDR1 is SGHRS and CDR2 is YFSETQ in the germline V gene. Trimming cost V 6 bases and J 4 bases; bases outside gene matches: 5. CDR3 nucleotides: TGCGCCAGCACCGGACAGGGCATCACCGGGGAGCTGTTTTTT. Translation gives CASTGQGITGELFF.

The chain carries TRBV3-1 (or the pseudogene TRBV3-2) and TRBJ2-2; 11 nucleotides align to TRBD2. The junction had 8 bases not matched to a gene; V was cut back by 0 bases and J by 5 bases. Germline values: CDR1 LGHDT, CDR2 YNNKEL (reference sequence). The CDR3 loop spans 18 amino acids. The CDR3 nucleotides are TGTGCCAGCAGCCAAGAGGTTAGCGGGGGGGCGCGGACCGGGGAGCTGTTTTTT. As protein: CASSQEVSGGARTGELFF.

The CDR3 loop is CASRGLSSYNSPLHF. The CDR3, as DNA: TGTGCCAGTAGGGGGTTGAGCTCCTATAATTCACCCCTCCACTTT. This sequence joins TRBV28 and TRBJ1-6, with TRBD1 as a possible D gene (6 bases). Germline values: CDR1 MDHEN, CDR2 SYDVKM. The CDR3 loop spans 15 amino acids. Trimming shortened V by 9 bases and J by 0 bases, and 12 bases separated the two germline ends.

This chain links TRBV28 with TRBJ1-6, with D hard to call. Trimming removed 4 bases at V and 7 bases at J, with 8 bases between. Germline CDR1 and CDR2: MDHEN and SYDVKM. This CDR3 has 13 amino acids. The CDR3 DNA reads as TGTGCCAGCAGTTGGACGGGGAATTCACCCCTCCACTTT. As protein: CASSWTGNSPLHF.

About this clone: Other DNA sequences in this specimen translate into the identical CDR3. In DNA form, the CDR3 reads TGTGCCAGCAGTTTGGGGAGAATGAACACTGAAGCTTTCTTT. Translating gives CASSLGRMNTEAFF. The chain employs TRBV27 and TRBJ1-1, with D unclear. The germline CDR1 and CDR2 sequences are MNHEY and SMNVEV (reference sequence). Trimming pared 3 bases from V and 0 bases from J, leaving 8 bases between. This CDR3 is 14 amino acids long.

The CDR3 loop is CASSQDRTGGFQPQHF. In DNA, the CDR3 is TGCGCCAGCAGCCAAGATCGGACAGGGGGCTTTCAGCCCCAGCATTTT. This chain connects TRBV4-1 to TRBJ1-5; 11 bases map to TRBD1. V gave up 0 bases and J gave up 6 bases; unmatched junction bases: 4. The germline CDR1 and CDR2 sequences are MGHRA and YSYEKL. CDR3 length: 16 amino acids.

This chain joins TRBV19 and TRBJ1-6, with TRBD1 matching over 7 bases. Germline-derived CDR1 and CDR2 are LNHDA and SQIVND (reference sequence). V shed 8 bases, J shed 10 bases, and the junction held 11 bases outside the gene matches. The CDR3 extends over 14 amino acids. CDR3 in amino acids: CASGYWTGGSPLHF. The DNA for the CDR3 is TGTGCCAGTGGTTACTGGACAGGTGGCTCACCCCTCCACTTT.

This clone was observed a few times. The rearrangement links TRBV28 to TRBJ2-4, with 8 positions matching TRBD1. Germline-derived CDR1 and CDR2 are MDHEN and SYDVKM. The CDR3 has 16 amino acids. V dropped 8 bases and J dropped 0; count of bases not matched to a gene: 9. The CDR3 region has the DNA TGTGCCAGCCATGGAGGACAGGGACTAGCCAAAAACATTCAGTACTTC. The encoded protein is CASHGGQGLAKNIQYF.

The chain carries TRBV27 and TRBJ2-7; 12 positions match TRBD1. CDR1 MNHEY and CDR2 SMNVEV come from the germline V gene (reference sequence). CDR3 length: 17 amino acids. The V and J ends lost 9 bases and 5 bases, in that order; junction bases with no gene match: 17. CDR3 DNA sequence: TGTGCCAGGGGGAGCGGGACAGGGGGCAGGCTTTCGGACGAGCAGTACTTC. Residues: CARGSGTGGRLSDEQYF.

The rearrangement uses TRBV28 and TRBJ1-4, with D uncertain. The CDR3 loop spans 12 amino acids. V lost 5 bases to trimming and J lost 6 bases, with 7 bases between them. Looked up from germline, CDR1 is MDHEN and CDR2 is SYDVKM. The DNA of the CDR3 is TGTGCCAGCAGTCAACTCGATGAAAAACTGTTTTTT. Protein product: CASSQLDEKLFF.